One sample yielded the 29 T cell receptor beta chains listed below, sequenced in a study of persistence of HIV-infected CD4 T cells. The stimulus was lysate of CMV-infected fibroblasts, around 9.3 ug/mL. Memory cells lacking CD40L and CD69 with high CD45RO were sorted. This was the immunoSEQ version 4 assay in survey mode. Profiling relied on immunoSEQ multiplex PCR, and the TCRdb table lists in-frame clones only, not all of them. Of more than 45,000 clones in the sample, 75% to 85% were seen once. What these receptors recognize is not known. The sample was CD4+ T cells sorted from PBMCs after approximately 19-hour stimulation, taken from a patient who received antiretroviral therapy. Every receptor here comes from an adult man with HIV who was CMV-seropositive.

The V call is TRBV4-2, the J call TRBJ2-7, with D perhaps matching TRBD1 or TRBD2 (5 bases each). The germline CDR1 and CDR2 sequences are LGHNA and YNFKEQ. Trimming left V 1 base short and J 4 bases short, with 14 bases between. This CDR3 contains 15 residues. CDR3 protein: CASSQGGTDRYEQYF. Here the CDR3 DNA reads TGTGCCAGCAGCCAAGGTGGGACGGATAGGTACGAGCAGTACTTC.

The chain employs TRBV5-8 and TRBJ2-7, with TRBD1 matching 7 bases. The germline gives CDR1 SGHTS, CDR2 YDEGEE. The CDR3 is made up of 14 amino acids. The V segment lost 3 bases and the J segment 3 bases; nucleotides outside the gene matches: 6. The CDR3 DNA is TGTGCCAGCAGCTCAAACAGGGGCCTCTACGAGCAGTACTTC. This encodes CASSSNRGLYEQYF.

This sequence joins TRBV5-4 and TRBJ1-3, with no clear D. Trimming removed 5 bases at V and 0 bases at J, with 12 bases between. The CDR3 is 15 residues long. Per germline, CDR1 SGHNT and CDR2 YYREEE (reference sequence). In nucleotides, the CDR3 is TGTGCCAGCAGGAAGGATGGCAACTCTGGAAACACCATATATTTT. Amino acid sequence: CASRKDGNSGNTIYF.

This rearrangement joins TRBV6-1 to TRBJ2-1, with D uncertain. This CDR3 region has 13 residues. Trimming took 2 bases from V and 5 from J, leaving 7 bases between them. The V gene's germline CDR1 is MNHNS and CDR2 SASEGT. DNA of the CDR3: TGTGCCAGCAGTGAAATGGTAAACAATGAGCAGTTCTTC. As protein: CASSEMVNNEQFF.

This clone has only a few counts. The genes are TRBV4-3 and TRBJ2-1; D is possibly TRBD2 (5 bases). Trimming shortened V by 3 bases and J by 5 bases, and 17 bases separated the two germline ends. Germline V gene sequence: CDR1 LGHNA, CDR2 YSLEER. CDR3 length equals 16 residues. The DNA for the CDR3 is TGCGCCAGCAGCCAGGACTCTGGAGCACGGAACAATGAGCAGTTCTTC. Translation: CASSQDSGARNNEQFF.

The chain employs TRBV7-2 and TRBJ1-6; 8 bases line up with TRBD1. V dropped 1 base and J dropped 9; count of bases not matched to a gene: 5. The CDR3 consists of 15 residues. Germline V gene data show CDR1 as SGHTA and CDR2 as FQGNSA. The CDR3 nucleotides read TGTGCCAGCAGCTTAGGGACAGGGCGTGCTTCACCCCTCCACTTT. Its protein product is CASSLGTGRASPLHF.

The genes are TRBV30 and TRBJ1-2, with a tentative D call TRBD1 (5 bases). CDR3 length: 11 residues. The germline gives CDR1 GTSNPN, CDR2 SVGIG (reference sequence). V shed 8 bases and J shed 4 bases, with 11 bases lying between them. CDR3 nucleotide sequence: TGTGCCCAAGGGAGGGGCTATGGCTACACCTTC. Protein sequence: CAQGRGYGYTF.

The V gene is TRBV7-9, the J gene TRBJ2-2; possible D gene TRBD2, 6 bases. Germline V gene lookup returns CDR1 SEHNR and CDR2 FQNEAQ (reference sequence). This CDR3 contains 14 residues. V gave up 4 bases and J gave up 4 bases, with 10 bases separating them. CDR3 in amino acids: CASSSQRATGELFF. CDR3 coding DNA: TGTGCCAGCAGCTCCCAGCGGGCCACCGGGGAGCTGTTTTTT.

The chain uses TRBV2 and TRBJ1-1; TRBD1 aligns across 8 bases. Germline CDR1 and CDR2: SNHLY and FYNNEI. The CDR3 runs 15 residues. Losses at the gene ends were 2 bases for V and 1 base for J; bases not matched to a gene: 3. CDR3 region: CASSERDRKNTEAFF. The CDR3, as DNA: TGTGCCAGCAGTGAAAGGGACAGGAAGAACACTGAAGCTTTCTTT. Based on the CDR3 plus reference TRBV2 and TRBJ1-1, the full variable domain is EPEVTQTPSHQVTQMGQEVILRCVPISNHLYFYWYRQILGQKVEFLVSFYNNEISEKSEIFDDQFSVERPDGSNFTLKIRSTKLEDSAMYFCASSERDRKNTEAFFGQGTRLTVV.

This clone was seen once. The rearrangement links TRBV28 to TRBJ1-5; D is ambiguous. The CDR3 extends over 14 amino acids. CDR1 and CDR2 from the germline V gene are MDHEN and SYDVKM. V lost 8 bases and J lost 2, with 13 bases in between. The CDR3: CASRPPGGNQPQHF. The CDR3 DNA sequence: TGTGCCAGCCGCCCCCCCGGAGGCAATCAGCCCCAGCATTTT.

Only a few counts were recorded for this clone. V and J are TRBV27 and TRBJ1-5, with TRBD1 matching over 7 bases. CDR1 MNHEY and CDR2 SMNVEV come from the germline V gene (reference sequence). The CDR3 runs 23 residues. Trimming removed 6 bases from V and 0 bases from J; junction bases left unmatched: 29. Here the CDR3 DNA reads TGTGCCAGCAGGCTGACCGGGACAGAAAATTCACGGGGATGGGACACTAGCAATCAGCCCCAGCATTTT. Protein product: CASRLTGTENSRGWDTSNQPQHF.

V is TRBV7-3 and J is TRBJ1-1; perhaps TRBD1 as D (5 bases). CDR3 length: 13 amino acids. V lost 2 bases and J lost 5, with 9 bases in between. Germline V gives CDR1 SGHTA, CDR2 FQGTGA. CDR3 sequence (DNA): TGTGCCAGCAGCTTACAGGGACCAACTGAAGCTTTCTTT. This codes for CASSLQGPTEAFF.

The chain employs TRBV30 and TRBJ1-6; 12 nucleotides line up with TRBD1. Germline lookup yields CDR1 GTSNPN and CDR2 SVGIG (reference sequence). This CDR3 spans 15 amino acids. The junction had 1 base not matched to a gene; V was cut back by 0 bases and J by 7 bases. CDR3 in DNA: TGTGCCTGGAGTGTTGGGACAGGGGGCAATTCACCCCTCCACTTT. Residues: CAWSVGTGGNSPLHF. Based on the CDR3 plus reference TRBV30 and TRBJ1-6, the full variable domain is SQTIHQWPATLVQPVGSPLSLECTVEGTSNPNLYWYRQAAGRGLQLLFYSVGIGQISSEVPQNLSASRPQDRQFILSSKKLLLSDSGFYLCAWSVGTGGNSPLHFGNGTRLTVT.

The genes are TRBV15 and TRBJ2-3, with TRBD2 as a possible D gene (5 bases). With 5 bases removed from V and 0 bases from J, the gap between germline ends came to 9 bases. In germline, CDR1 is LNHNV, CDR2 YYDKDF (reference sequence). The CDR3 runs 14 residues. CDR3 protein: CATSESGSTDTQYF. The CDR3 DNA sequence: TGTGCCACCAGCGAAAGCGGCAGCACAGATACGCAGTATTTT.

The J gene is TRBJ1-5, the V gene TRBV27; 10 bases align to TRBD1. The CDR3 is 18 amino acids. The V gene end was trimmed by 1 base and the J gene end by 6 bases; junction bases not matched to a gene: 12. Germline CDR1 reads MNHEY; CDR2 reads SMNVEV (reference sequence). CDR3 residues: CASSLYSGQGYLRQPQHF. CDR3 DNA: TGTGCCAGCAGTTTATATTCGGGACAGGGGTATCTGCGTCAGCCCCAGCATTTT.

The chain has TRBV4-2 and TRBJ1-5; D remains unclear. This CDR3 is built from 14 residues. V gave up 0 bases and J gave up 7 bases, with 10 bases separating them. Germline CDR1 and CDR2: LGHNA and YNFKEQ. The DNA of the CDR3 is TGTGCCAGCAGCCAAGATCGCGGGGTCCAGCCCCAGCATTTT. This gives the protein CASSQDRGVQPQHF.

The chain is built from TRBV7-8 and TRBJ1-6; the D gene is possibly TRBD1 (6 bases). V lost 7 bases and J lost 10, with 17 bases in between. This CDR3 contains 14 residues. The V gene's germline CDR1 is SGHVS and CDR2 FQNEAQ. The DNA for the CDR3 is TGTGCCAGCATAACTGGCAGGGGTGGATCACCCCTCCACTTT. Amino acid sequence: CASITGRGGSPLHF.

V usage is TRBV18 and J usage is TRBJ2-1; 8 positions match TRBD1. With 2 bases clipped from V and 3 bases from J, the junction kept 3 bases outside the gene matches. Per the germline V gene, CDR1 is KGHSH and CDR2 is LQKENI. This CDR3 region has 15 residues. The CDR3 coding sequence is TGTGCCAGCTCACCAGACAGGGGAGGCTACAATGAGCAGTTCTTC. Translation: CASSPDRGGYNEQFF.

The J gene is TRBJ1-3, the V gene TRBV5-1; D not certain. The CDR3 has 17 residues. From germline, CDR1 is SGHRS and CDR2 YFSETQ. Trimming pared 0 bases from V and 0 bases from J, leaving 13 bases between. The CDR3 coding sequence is TGCGCCAGCAGCTTGGCCATACCAACCGCCTCTGGAAACACCATATATTTT. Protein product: CASSLAIPTASGNTIYF. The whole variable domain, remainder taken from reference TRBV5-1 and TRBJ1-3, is KAGVTQTPRYLIKTRGQQVTLSCSPISGHRSVSWYQQTPGQGLQFLFEYFSETQRNKGNFPGRFSGRQFSNSRSEMNVSTLELGDSALYLCASSLAIPTASGNTIYFGEGSWLTVV.

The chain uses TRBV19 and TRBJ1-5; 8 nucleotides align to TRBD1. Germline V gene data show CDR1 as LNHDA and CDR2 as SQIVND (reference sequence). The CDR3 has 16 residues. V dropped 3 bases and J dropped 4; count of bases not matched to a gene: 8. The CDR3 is CASSILGTGNNQPQHF. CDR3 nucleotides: TGTGCCAGTAGTATCTTAGGGACAGGAAATAATCAGCCCCAGCATTTT.

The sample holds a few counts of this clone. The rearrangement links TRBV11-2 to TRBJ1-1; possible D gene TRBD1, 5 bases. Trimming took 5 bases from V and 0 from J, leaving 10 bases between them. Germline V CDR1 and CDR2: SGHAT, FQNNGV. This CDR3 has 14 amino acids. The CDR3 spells CASSAQGVNTEAFF. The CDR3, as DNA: TGTGCCAGCAGCGCGCAGGGAGTGAACACTGAAGCTTTCTTT.

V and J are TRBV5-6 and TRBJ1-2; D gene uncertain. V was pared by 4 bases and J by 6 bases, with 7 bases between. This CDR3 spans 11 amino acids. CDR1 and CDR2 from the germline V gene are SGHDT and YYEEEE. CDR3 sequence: CASSVENGYTF. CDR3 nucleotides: TGTGCCAGCAGCGTGGAGAATGGCTACACCTTC.

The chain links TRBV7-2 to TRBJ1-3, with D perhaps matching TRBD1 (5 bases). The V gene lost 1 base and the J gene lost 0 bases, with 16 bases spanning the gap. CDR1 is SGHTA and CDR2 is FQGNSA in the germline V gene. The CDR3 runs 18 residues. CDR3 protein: CASSLVGGTGLSGNTIYF. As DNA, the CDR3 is TGTGCCAGCAGCTTAGTTGGGGGGACTGGCCTCTCTGGAAACACCATATATTTT.

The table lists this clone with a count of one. The CDR3 sequence: CSARQGNQPQHF. The CDR3 DNA sequence: TGCAGCGCTAGACAGGGAAATCAGCCCCAGCATTTT. The chain employs TRBV29-1 and TRBJ1-5, with 7 bases that match TRBD1. The ends lost 7 bases at V and 4 bases at J; junction bases unmatched: 4. The CDR3 consists of 12 residues. The germline CDR1 and CDR2 sequences are SQVTM and ANQGSEA.

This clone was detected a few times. The CDR3 DNA is TGCAGTGCTAGTTCGGGGAGTAGTCAGCCCCAGCATTTT. This encodes CSASSGSSQPQHF. The chain links TRBV20-1 to TRBJ1-5, with D uncertain. Germline lookup yields CDR1 DFQATT and CDR2 SNEGSKA (reference sequence). The CDR3 contains 13 residues. Deletions cut 3 bases from V and 6 bases from J, with 12 bases between.

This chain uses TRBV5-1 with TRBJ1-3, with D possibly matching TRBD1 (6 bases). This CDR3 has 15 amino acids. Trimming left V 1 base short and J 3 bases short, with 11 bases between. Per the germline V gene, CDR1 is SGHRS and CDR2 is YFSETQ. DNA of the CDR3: TGCGCCAGCAGCTTGACAGGGAGAGGTGGAAACACCATATATTTT. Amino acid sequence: CASSLTGRGGNTIYF.

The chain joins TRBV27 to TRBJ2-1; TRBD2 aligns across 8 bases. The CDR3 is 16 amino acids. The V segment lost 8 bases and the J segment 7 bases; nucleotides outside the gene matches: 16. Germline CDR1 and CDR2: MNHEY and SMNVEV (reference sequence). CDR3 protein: CASVRGLAGPGNEQFF. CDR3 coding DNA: TGTGCCAGCGTGCGGGGGCTAGCGGGCCCAGGGAATGAGCAGTTCTTC.

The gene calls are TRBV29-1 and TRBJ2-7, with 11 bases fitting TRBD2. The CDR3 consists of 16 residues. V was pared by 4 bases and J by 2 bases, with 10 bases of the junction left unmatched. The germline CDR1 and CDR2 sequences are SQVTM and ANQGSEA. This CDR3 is CSVAGTSGQVAYEQYF. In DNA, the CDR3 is TGCAGCGTTGCCGGGACTAGCGGCCAGGTTGCCTACGAGCAGTACTTC.

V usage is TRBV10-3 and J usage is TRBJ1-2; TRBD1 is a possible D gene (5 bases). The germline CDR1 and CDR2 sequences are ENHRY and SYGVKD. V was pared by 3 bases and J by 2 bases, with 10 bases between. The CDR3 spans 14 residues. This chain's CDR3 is CAISEDRRNYGYTF. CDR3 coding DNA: TGTGCCATCAGTGAAGACAGACGAAACTATGGCTACACCTTC.